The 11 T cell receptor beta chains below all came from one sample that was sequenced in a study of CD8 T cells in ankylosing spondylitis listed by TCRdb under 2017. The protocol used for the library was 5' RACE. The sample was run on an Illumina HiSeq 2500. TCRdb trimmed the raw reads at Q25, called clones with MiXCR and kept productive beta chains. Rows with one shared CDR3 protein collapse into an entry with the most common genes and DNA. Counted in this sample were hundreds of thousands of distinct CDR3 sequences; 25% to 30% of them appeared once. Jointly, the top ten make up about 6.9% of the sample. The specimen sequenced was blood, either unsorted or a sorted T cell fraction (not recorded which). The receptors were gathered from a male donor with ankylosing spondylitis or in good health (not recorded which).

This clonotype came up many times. CDR3 sequence (DNA): TGTGCCAGCAGCCGGACATACCAAGAGACCCAGTACTTC. The encoded protein is CASSRTYQETQYF. The chain couples TRBV5-6 to TRBJ2-5, with a possible D match to TRBD1 (5 bases). Germline lookup yields CDR1 SGHDT and CDR2 YYEEEE. The CDR3 spans 13 residues. V lost 4 bases, J lost 0 bases, and 7 bases lay in between.

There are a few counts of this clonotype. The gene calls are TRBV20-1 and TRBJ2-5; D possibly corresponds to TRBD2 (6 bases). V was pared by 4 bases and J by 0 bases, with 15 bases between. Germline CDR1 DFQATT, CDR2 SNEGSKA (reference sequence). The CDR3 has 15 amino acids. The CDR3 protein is CSANVNSGDQETQYF. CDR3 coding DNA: TGCAGTGCTAATGTAAATAGCGGCGACCAAGAGACCCAGTACTTC.

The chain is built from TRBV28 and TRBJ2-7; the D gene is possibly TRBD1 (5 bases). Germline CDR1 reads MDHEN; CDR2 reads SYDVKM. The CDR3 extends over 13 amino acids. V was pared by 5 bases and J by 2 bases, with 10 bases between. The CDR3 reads CASSNPGPYEQYF. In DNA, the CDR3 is TGTGCCAGCAGTAACCCAGGGCCCTACGAGCAGTACTTC.

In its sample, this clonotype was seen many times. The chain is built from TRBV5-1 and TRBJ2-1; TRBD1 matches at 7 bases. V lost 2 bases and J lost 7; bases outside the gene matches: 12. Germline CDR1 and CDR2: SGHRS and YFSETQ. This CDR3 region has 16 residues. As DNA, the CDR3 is TGCGCCAGCAGCTTACAGGGGACGGGTCACGGGAATGAGCAGTTCTTC. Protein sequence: CASSLQGTGHGNEQFF. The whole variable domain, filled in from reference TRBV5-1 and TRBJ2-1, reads KAGVTQTPRYLIKTRGQQVTLSCSPISGHRSVSWYQQTPGQGLQFLFEYFSETQRNKGNFPGRFSGRQFSNSRSEMNVSTLELGDSALYLCASSLQGTGHGNEQFFGPGTRLTVL.

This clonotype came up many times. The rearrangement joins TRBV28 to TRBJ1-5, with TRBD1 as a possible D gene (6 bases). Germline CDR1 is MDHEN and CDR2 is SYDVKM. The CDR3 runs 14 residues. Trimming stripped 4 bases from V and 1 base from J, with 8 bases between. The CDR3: CASSYQGSNQPQHF. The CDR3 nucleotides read TGTGCCAGCAGTTATCAGGGGAGCAATCAGCCCCAGCATTTT.

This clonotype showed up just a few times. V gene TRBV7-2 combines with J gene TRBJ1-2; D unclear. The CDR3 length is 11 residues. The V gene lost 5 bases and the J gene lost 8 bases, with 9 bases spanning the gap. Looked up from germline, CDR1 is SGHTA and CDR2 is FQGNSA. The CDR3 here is CASSVIGGYTF. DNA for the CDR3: TGTGCCAGCAGCGTCATCGGGGGCTACACCTTC.

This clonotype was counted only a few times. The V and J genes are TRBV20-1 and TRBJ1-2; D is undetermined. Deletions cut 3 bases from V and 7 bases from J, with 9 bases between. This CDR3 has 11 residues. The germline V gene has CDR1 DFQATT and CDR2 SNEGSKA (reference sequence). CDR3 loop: CSASPISGYTF. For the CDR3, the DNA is TGCAGTGCTAGCCCAATAAGTGGCTACACCTTC.

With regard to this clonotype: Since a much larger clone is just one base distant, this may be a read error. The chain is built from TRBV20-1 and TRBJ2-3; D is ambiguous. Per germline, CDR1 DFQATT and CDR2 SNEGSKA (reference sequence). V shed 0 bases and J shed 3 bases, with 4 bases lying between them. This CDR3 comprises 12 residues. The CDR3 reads CSAREWTDTQYF. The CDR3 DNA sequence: TGCAGTGCTAGAGAATGGACAGATACGCAGTATTTT.

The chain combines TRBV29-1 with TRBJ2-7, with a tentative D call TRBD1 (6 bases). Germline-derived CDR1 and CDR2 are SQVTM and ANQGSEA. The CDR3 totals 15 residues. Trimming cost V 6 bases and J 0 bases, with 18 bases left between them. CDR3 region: CSVKRGLDSSYEQYF. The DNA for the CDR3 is TGCAGCGTGAAAAGAGGACTGGACAGCTCCTACGAGCAGTACTTC.

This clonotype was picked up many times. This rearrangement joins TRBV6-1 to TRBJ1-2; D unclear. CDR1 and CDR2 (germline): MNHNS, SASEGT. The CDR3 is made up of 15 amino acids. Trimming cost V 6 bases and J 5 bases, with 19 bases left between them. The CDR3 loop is CASRLLGLVEYGYTF. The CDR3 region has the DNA TGTGCCAGCAGGCTTCTCGGGCTGGTGGAATATGGCTACACCTTC.

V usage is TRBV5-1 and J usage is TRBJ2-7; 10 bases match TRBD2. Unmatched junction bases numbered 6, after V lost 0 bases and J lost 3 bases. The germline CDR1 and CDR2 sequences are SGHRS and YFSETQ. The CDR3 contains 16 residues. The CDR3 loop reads CASSLGASGSNYEQYF. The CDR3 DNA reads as TGCGCCAGCAGCTTGGGGGCTAGCGGGAGTAACTACGAGCAGTACTTC.